This paragraph covers one TCR beta chain sequence. RNA, at about 0.45 to 1 ug, was reverse transcribed with random hexamers. TCRdb passed the immunoSEQ multiplex PCR reads through MiXCR, listing each CDR3 protein once. The repertoire holds under 200,000 distinct CDR3 sequences, 90% to 95% seen once, with roughly 0.12% in the top ten. The CDR3 totals 16 residues. CDR1 MNHEY and CDR2 SVGEGT come from the germline V gene. The V gene end was trimmed by 5 bases and the J gene end by 0 bases; junction bases not matched to a gene: 8. The data were obtained in a study of CD8 T cells in Susac syndrome. Overall study: Patients with Susac syndrome were therapy-naive, taking corticosteroids, with some also receiving intravenous immunoglobulin, or taking intravenous immunoglobulin alone at the time their blood was drawn.

Sequencing was performed on CD4+ T cells from PBMCs. The chain uses TRBV6-2 or TRBV6-3 and TRBJ1-2; 8 positions match TRBD1. This receptor was identified in a human donor with Susac syndrome. CDR3 residues: CASSGGQGKANYGYTF. In nucleotides, the CDR3 is TGTGCCAGCAGTGGCGGACAGGGCAAAGCTAACTATGGCTACACCTTC.